This T cell receptor beta chain stems from a study of Ad26.COV2.S vaccination and SARS-CoV-2 variants. Overall study: In the study, Ad26.COV2.S was injected intramuscularly once, or twice 56 days apart. Notes on the study in general: There was reportedly substantial breadth in spike-specific CD8+ and CD4+ T cell responses after vaccination.

As to this clone: Its antigen remains unidentified.

As to treatment: around 19 received Ad26.COV2.S at low or high dose, single or two shots; about 5 received placebo; per-sample allocation not given. All samples were drawn on day 63, counting from the first vaccine or placebo injection. An Ad26 vector expressing Wuhan-strain SARS-CoV-2 spike served as the vaccine. Germline V gene data show CDR1 as MNHEY and CDR2 as SVGAGI. There are 16 residues in the CDR3. Trimming removed 1 base from V and 2 bases from J, with 15 bases in between. Profiled with immunoSEQ multiplex PCR; TCRdb holds only in-frame clones, not every one. The repertoire holds approximately 300,000 clones, with over 80% as singletons.

The chain links TRBV6-5 to TRBJ2-7; D tentatively fits TRBD1 or TRBD2 (5 bases each). This TCR was recovered from a person aged 18-60 years who received the Ad26.COV2.S COVID-19 vaccine or a placebo. Here the sequenced sample was peripheral blood, taken in a trial of Ad26.COV2.S vaccine versus placebo. The CDR3 nucleotides read TGTGCCAGCAGTTACTACGGGGACGGATTTACCTACGAGCAGTACTTC. Protein: CASSYYGDGFTYEQYF.